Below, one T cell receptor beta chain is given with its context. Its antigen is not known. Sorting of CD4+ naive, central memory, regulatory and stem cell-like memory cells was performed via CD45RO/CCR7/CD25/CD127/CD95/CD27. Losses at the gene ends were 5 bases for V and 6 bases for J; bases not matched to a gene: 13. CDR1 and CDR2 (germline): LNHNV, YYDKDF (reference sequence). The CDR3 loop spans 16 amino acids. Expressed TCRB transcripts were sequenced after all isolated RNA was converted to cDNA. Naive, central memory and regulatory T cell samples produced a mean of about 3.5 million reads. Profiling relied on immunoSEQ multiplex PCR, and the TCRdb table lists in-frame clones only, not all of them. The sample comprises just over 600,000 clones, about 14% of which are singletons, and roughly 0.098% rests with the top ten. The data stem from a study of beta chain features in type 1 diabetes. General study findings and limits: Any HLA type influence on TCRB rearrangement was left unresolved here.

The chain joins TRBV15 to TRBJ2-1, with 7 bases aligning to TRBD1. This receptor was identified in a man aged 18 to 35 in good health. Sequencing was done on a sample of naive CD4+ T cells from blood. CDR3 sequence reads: CATSFTPLTGSNEQFF. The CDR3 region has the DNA TGTGCCACCAGCTTCACCCCCCTGACAGGGAGCAATGAGCAGTTCTTC. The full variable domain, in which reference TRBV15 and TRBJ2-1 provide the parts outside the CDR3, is DAMVIQNPRYQVTQFGKPVTLSCSQTLNHNVMYWYQQKSSQAPKLLFHYYDKDFNNEADTPDNFQSRRPNTSFCFLDIRSPGLGDTAMYLCATSFTPLTGSNEQFFGPGTRLTVL.